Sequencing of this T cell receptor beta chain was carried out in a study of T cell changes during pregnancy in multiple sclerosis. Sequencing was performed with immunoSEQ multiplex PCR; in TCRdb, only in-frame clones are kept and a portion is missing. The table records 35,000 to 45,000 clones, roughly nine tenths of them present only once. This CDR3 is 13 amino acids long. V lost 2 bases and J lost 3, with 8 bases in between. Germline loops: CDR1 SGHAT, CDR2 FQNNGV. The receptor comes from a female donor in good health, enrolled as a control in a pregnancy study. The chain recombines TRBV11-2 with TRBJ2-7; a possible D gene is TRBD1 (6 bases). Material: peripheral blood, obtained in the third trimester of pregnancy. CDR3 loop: CASSLRQDYEQYF. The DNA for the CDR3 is TGTGCCAGCAGCTTAAGACAGGACTACGAGCAGTACTTC.